The present TCR beta chain was sequenced within a study of blood T cell repertoires in COVID-19. Study at large: Whether acute or convalescent, the COVID-19 samples came from the United States, Italy and Spain. The analysed material was cDNA or gDNA that came from T cells, B-cell-depleted T cells, or PBMCs.

The authors' processing: Counts of nucleated cells, estimated from reference gene primer amplification, were obtained. The method was immunoSEQ multiplex PCR; TCRdb's version includes in-frame clones alone and lacks a portion of them. V and J calls and clone size are as listed in that table; D and trimming were resolved from the DNA. The sample records about 94,000 clones, 70% to 90% being singletons. This CDR3 is built from 18 residues. V was trimmed by 3 bases and J by 5 bases, leaving 25 bases between them. Germline CDR1 reads LGHDT; CDR2 reads YNNKEL (reference sequence). This clonotype originated in a woman in her fifties or sixties in a cohort sampled during active or convalescent COVID-19. The chain carries TRBV3-1 (or the pseudogene TRBV3-2) and TRBJ1-1, with D tentatively TRBD1 (5 bases). Sequencing was done on a sample of peripheral blood. CDR3 residues: CASSHYISGISEGTEAFF. CDR3 coding DNA: TGTGCCAGCAGCCATTATATTAGCGGGATTAGCGAGGGGACTGAAGCTTTCTTT.